Below, 12 T cell receptor beta chains from the same sample are listed, as sequenced in a study of OX40 agonist ivuxolimab in advanced cancers. Library preparation was by the immunoSEQ multiplex PCR assay. TCRdb re-hosts the immuneACCESS table, in-frame sequences only. Its copies lack some clones; in the studies checked, an unresolved V gene accounts for under half of them, and the cause for the rest is not known. The sample contains around 38,000 clones, roughly 90% of them found a single time. Around 10% of the sample belongs to the ten largest clones. This specimen consisted of CD4+ or CD8+ T cells sorted from blood, obtained in a trial of the OX40 agonist ivuxolimab. Receptors originate from an adult with an advanced solid tumor such as melanoma, head and neck, liver or kidney cancer.

This clone was recorded once. CDR3 loop: CASSPTPVQETQYF. The DNA for the CDR3 is TGTGCCAGCAGTCCAACACCTGTCCAAGAGACCCAGTACTTC. V usage is TRBV7-2 and J usage is TRBJ2-5; no definite D call. V was pared by 6 bases and J by 1 base, with 12 bases between. CDR3 size: 14 residues. Germline V CDR1 and CDR2: SGHTA, FQGNSA.

The chain joins TRBV7-9 to TRBJ2-2; maybe TRBD2 (6 bases). V was cut by 9 bases and J by 0 bases, with 8 bases left in between. The CDR3 consists of 13 residues. Germline values: CDR1 SEHNR, CDR2 FQNEAQ (reference sequence). The CDR3: CASGGTNTGELFF. The CDR3, as DNA: TGTGCCAGTGGAGGGACGAACACCGGGGAGCTGTTTTTT.

The chain recombines TRBV28 with TRBJ1-2, with D maybe TRBD1 (5 bases). The CDR3 has 14 residues. The V end was cut by 6 bases, the J end by 5 bases, with 16 bases between. CDR1 MDHEN and CDR2 SYDVKM come from the germline V gene. The CDR3 region is CASRTTGLRYGYTF. The CDR3 region has the DNA TGTGCCAGCAGAACTACGGGACTTAGGTATGGCTACACCTTC.

The gene calls are TRBV28 and TRBJ1-5; a possible D gene is TRBD1 (5 bases). The V end was cut by 4 bases, the J end by 5 bases, with 12 bases between. This CDR3 is built from 14 residues. Germline CDR1 MDHEN, CDR2 SYDVKM. Written as DNA, the CDR3 is TGTGCCAGCAGTTACGACAGTGACCATCAGCCCCAGCATTTT. As protein: CASSYDSDHQPQHF.

The chain links TRBV4-1 to TRBJ2-1; D gene unclear. CDR3 size: 12 residues. Germline CDR1 MGHRA, CDR2 YSYEKL. V was cut by 0 bases and J by 10 bases, with 7 bases left in between. This CDR3 reads CASSQDPTEQFF. CDR3 nucleotides: TGCGCCAGCAGCCAAGATCCAACCGAGCAGTTCTTC.

The chain recombines TRBV9 with TRBJ1-3; maybe TRBD1 (5 bases). The V and J ends lost 0 bases and 8 bases respectively, with 12 bases between them. Germline assignment: CDR1 SGDLS and CDR2 YYNGEE. This CDR3 spans 14 amino acids. The CDR3 is CASSVEGVRDTIYF. The CDR3 coding sequence is TGTGCCAGCAGCGTAGAAGGGGTGAGAGACACCATATATTTT.

The chain employs TRBV28 and TRBJ2-3; D possibly corresponds to TRBD2 (5 bases). This CDR3 has 14 residues. The germline CDR1 and CDR2 sequences are MDHEN and SYDVKM. Trimming pared 1 base from V and 4 bases from J, leaving 9 bases between. DNA for the CDR3: TGTGCCAGCAGTTTATTGGGGAGTTCAGATACGCAGTATTTT. Protein: CASSLLGSSDTQYF.

The genes are TRBV4-3 and TRBJ1-5, with unresolved D. Germline lookup yields CDR1 LGHNA and CDR2 YSLEER. The CDR3 contains 15 residues. Trimming took 0 bases from V and 5 from J, leaving 11 bases between them. The CDR3 reads CASSQDRRTHQPQHF. Written as DNA, the CDR3 is TGCGCCAGCAGCCAAGATCGGAGGACTCATCAGCCCCAGCATTTT.

This clone occurred a few times. In nucleotides, the CDR3 is TGTGCCAGCAGGGGGTCGAGCGGGGTGGTGGAGACCCAGTACTTC. Translating it yields CASRGSSGVVETQYF. The chain links TRBV7-9 to TRBJ2-5, with 7 bases that match TRBD2. CDR3 size: 15 residues. V shed 6 bases, J shed 5 bases, and the junction held 12 bases outside the gene matches. Germline V gene lookup returns CDR1 SEHNR and CDR2 FQNEAQ (reference sequence).

This rearrangement joins TRBV9 to TRBJ2-3; 10 bases are a match to TRBD2. The germline gives CDR1 SGDLS, CDR2 YYNGEE. This CDR3 is built from 16 residues. The ends lost 0 bases at V and 3 bases at J; junction bases unmatched: 4. CDR3 sequence: CASSVAAGGGTDTQYF. In nucleotides, the CDR3 is TGTGCCAGCAGCGTAGCAGCGGGGGGGGGTACAGATACGCAGTATTTT.

This clone has a single count. V gene TRBV9 combines with J gene TRBJ2-2; the D gene could be TRBD1 or TRBD2 (6 bases each). Trimming shortened V by 4 bases and J by 3 bases, and 13 bases separated the two germline ends. The CDR3 is made up of 15 amino acids. CDR1 SGDLS and CDR2 YYNGEE come from the germline V gene. The CDR3 DNA reads TGTGCCAGCAGCCCAACGGGGGCCGACACCGGGGAGCTGTTTTTT. The encoded protein is CASSPTGADTGELFF. Combining the CDR3 with reference TRBV9 and TRBJ2-2 gives the whole variable domain DSGVTQTPKHLITATGQRVTLRCSPRSGDLSVYWYQQSLDQGLQFLIQYYNGEERAKGNILERFSAQQFPDLHSELNLSSLELGDSALYFCASSPTGADTGELFFGEGSRLTVL.

The chain couples TRBV19 to TRBJ2-1, with 11 nucleotides matching TRBD2. From germline, CDR1 is LNHDA and CDR2 SQIVND (reference sequence). Trimming at V came to 6 bases and at J to 6 bases, leaving 7 bases not matched to a gene. The CDR3 runs to 15 residues. CDR3 nucleotide sequence: TGTGCCAGTAGAACCGGGACTAGCGGTTTCAATGAGCAGTTCTTC. Amino acids: CASRTGTSGFNEQFF. The full variable domain, rest sourced from reference TRBV19 and TRBJ2-1, is DGGITQSPKYLFRKEGQNVTLSCEQNLNHDAMYWYRQDPGQGLRLIYYSQIVNDFQKGDIAEGYSVSREKKESFPLTVTSAQKNPTAFYLCASRTGTSGFNEQFFGPGTRLTVL.